One TCR beta chain is described in this entry. This study enrolled people aged roughly 18 to 89 from about 24 US geographic areas. Clinical history as reported by participants underpinned cohort assignment. These data belong to a study of blood T cell repertoires in COVID-19. Study-wide context: The United States, Italy and Spain supplied acute and convalescent COVID-19 samples.

CDR3 length: 14 residues. Germline CDR1 is MNHEY and CDR2 is SMNVEV (reference sequence). Trimming took off 6 bases at V and 2 bases at J, with 11 bases between the two ends. Clones were read by immunoSEQ multiplex PCR, and TCRdb kept only the in-frame ones, dropping some. The table shows approximately 270,000 clones, with about 87% occurring only once. Sequencing was performed on PBMCs or T cells enriched from blood (not recorded which). The receptor was derived from a woman aged 25 to 39 with acute COVID-19. The genes are TRBV27 and TRBJ1-5; no definite D call. The CDR3 here is CASRPTPGNQPQHF. CDR3 DNA: TGTGCCAGCAGGCCTACCCCGGGCAATCAGCCCCAGCATTTT.